The 3 T cell receptor beta chains in this list originate from one sample, sequenced in a study of Ad26.COV2.S vaccination and SARS-CoV-2 variants. Indicated treatment: approximately 18 received Ad26.COV2.S at low or high dose, single or two shots; about 5 received placebo; per-sample allocation not given. The samples were gathered on day 63 after the first injection of vaccine or placebo. Clones were sequenced by immunoSEQ multiplex PCR, and TCRdb holds only the in-frame ones, with some missing. The profile covers 300,000 to 350,000 clones, with 65% to 90% appearing a single time and around 10% taken by the ten largest. The source was peripheral blood, collected in a trial of Ad26.COV2.S vaccine versus placebo. Receptors originate from a person aged 18-60 years who received the Ad26.COV2.S COVID-19 vaccine or a placebo.

The chain combines TRBV5-1 with TRBJ1-3; D call uncertain. CDR3 length: 16 amino acids. V shed 0 bases and J shed 0 bases, with 10 bases lying between them. Germline CDR1 SGHRS, CDR2 YFSETQ. In DNA form, the CDR3 reads TGCGCCAGCAGCTTGGCGGGTCGAAGCTCTGGAAACACCATATATTTT. This translates into CASSLAGRSSGNTIYF. The entire variable domain, with the rest obtained from reference TRBV5-1 and TRBJ1-3, is as follows: KAGVTQTPRYLIKTRGQQVTLSCSPISGHRSVSWYQQTPGQGLQFLFEYFSETQRNKGNFPGRFSGRQFSNSRSEMNVSTLELGDSALYLCASSLAGRSSGNTIYFGEGSWLTVV.

This chain uses TRBV5-6 with TRBJ1-5, with D perhaps matching TRBD1 (5 bases). This CDR3 is built from 15 residues. Trimming removed 4 bases from V and 0 bases from J, with 11 bases in between. CDR1 and CDR2 from the germline V gene are SGHDT and YYEEEE. The chain's CDR3 is CASSRVGGSNQPQHF. DNA of the CDR3: TGTGCCAGCAGCAGGGTTGGGGGTAGCAATCAGCCCCAGCATTTT.

The chain employs TRBV7-9 and TRBJ2-5; TRBD2 matches 10 bases. The CDR3 sequence is 16 residues long. J gave up 4 bases and V 2 bases, and 7 bases lay outside the gene matches. Germline values: CDR1 SEHNR, CDR2 FQNEAQ (reference sequence). CDR3 sequence reads: CASSLPLAGGSETQYF. CDR3 sequence (DNA): TGTGCCAGCAGCTTACCCTTAGCGGGAGGTTCAGAGACCCAGTACTTC.